This is a list of T cell receptor beta chains from one sample in a study of T cells in Graves' hyperthyroidism and ophthalmopathy. MiXCR was run by TCRdb on the multiplex PCR reads, yielding one entry per CDR3 protein. The sample records approximately 560,000 distinct CDR3 sequences, approximately 14% being singletons. Input material: blood. Receptors originate from a woman aged 25-40 years with Graves' hyperthyroidism. Each CDR3 is given with its conserved first and last residue. A D gene is named only where the DNA matches it firmly. Where a row states a size, it is once, few, many or the class of an expanded clone; other rows omit it.

d_gene,v_gene,abundance,j_gene,len,CDR3nt,CDR3aa
TRBD2,TRBV20-1,few,TRBJ2-7,15,TGCAGTGCTGTAGATCTAGCGGGAGCTCTCGGGGAGCAGTACTTC,CSAVDLAGALGEQYF
-,TRBV7-9,many,TRBJ1-1,17,TGTGCCAGCATCCCTACGGGGGGAGGCCTCGGAAACACTGAAGCTTTCTTT,CASIPTGGGLGNTEAFF
TRBD2,TRBV5-1,few,TRBJ2-2,17,TGCGCCAGCAGCTGGCGGGGGGATTCCAAAAACACCGGGGAGCTGTTTTTT,CASSWRGDSKNTGELFF
-,TRBV20-1,many,TRBJ2-7,13,TGCAGTGCTAGACGGGACTTCTTCTACGAGCAGTACTTC,CSARRDFFYEQYF
-,TRBV30,many,TRBJ2-1,13,TGTGCCTGGAGTGTAGGAGGGACCTATGAGCAGTTCTTC,CAWSVGGTYEQFF
-,TRBV6-1,many,TRBJ1-2,15,TGTGCCAGCAGTGCGGGGGGGGGCCTGGGCGTCGGCTACACCTTC,CASSAGGGLGVGYTF
-,TRBV6-1,few,TRBJ1-2,12,TGTGCCAGCAGTACCCGGCCCTATGGCTACACCTTC,CASSTRPYGYTF
-,TRBV6-5,many,TRBJ2-7,15,TGTGCCAGCAGTTACTCGAGAGGAGACTCCTACGAGCAGTACTTC,CASSYSRGDSYEQYF
-,TRBV18,-,TRBJ2-3,15,TGTGCCAGCTCCGGGACGGAACATGGCACAGATACGCAGTATTTT,CASSGTEHGTDTQYF
-,TRBV4-1,-,TRBJ1-5,13,TGCGCCAGCAGCCAGGACGGTGAGCAGCCCCAGCATTTT,CASSQDGEQPQHF
-,TRBV20-1,many,TRBJ2-5,13,TGCAGTGCTAGAGAGGGGAGCCCTGGGGCCCAGTACTTC,CSAREGSPGAQYF
-,TRBV20-1,-,TRBJ2-7,16,TGCAGTGCCACACGTCCGGTAGGTGGTATTCCCCACGAGCAGTACTTC,CSATRPVGGIPHEQYF
-,TRBV20-1,few,TRBJ2-2,12,TGCAGTGCTAGGCAGAACACCGGGGAGCTGTTTTTT,CSARQNTGELFF
-,TRBV29-1,few,TRBJ2-7,12,TGCAGCGTTGTGGCCAGGACCTACGAGCAGTACTTC,CSVVARTYEQYF
-,TRBV6-1,many,TRBJ1-6,13,TGTGCCAGTACTCGCGAGTATTCTTCACCCCTCCACTTT,CASTREYSSPLHF
-,TRBV30,many,TRBJ2-2,14,TGTGCCTGGAGATTGGCAGGGAACACCGGGGAGCTGTTTTTT,CAWRLAGNTGELFF
TRBD1,TRBV4-3,few,TRBJ2-7,19,TGCGCCAGCAGCCAAGATGGATTTGGATCGGGACAGGGATGGAGGGAGCAGTACTTC,CASSQDGFGSGQGWREQYF
TRBD2,TRBV9,few,TRBJ2-1,14,TGTGCCAGCAGCGTTGCGGGAGGAATGTTTGAGCAGTTCTTC,CASSVAGGMFEQFF
-,TRBV7-9,many,TRBJ2-2,15,TGTGCCAGCAGCTTAGAGCTGGGTACCTACGGGGAGCTGTTTTTT,CASSLELGTYGELFF
-,TRBV6-1,many,TRBJ1-1,18,TGTGCCAGCAGTGAAAGGAATGTGGGTGTCGGCTTGGACACTGAAGCTTTCTTT,CASSERNVGVGLDTEAFF
TRBD2,TRBV7-9,once,TRBJ2-1,16,TGTGCCAGCAGCCTCAGACTAGCGGGAGGCTACAATAAGCAGTTCTTC,CASSLRLAGGYNKQFF
TRBD2,TRBV20-1,-,TRBJ2-1,15,TGCAGTGCTAAACTTCTAGCGGCGTCCTACAATGAGCAGTTCTTC,CSAKLLAASYNEQFF
TRBD2,TRBV7-6,-,TRBJ2-1,15,TGTGCCAGCAGCGCGGGGGGCAGGACCTACAATGAGCAGTTCTTC,CASSAGGRTYNEQFF
TRBD2,TRBV29-1,many,TRBJ2-1,16,TGCAGCGTCCGCGTACTAGCGTCAAGCTCCTACAATGAGCAGTTCTTC,CSVRVLASSSYNEQFF
-,TRBV12-5,many,TRBJ2-7,13,TGTGCTAGTGGTTTGTTGATCCCCTACGAGCAGTACTTC,CASGLLIPYEQYF
TRBD2,TRBV12-3/TRBV12-4,few,TRBJ2-1,14,TGTGCCAGCAGAGCGGGAAACGATAGAAATGAGCAGTTCTTC,CASRAGNDRNEQFF
TRBD2,TRBV30,many,TRBJ2-7,14,TGTGCCTGGAGGGGATTAGCGGGGCTCGGCGAGCAGTACTTC,CAWRGLAGLGEQYF
TRBD2,TRBV5-1,many,TRBJ2-7,18,TGCGCCAGCAGCTTGGCCGGTAGGCTAGCGGGACCCTCCTACGAGCAGTACTTC,CASSLAGRLAGPSYEQYF
TRBD1,TRBV20-1,few,TRBJ1-2,13,TGCAGTGCTAGTTTGGGACAGTCCTATGGCTACACCTTC,CSASLGQSYGYTF
-,TRBV3-1,many,TRBJ2-7,11,TGTGCCAGCAGCCAAGACTACGAGCAGTACTTC,CASSQDYEQYF
TRBD1,TRBV6-2/TRBV6-3,-,TRBJ2-3,16,TGTGCCAGCAGTTATAGGCGGGACAGGGTCACAGATACGCAGTATTTT,CASSYRRDRVTDTQYF
TRBD1,TRBV3-1,many,TRBJ1-2,16,TGTGCCAGCAGCCAAGCCGCCACCGGGACAGATTATGGCTACACCTTC,CASSQAATGTDYGYTF
TRBD2,TRBV30,many,TRBJ2-3,16,TGTGCCTGGGCCGGACTAGCGGGAGGTGATGCAGATACGCAGTATTTT,CAWAGLAGGDADTQYF
TRBD1,TRBV20-1,many,TRBJ2-7,14,TGCAGTGCCCTCTCCGGGACAGGGTCCTACGAGCAGTACTTC,CSALSGTGSYEQYF
-,TRBV12-3/TRBV12-4,many,TRBJ1-1,15,TGTGCCAGCAGTTTATCTGGCAGATTGAACACTGAAGCTTTCTTT,CASSLSGRLNTEAFF
-,TRBV20-1,many,TRBJ2-3,13,TGCAGTGCCCTCGCCACATCGGGGGATACGCAGTATTTT,CSALATSGDTQYF
-,TRBV24-1,few,TRBJ2-1,12,TGTGCCACCAGTGACCGGTACAATGAGCAGTTCTTC,CATSDRYNEQFF
-,TRBV2,many,TRBJ1-4,14,TGTGCCAGCAGATGGGGCCCGGCGGGGGAAAAACTGTTTTTT,CASRWGPAGEKLFF
-,TRBV20-1,-,TRBJ2-1,13,TGCAGTGCTGTGGGGGACTCCTACAATGAGCAGTTCTTC,CSAVGDSYNEQFF
-,TRBV10-2,few,TRBJ2-5,12,TGCGCCAGCAGAAAGGAACAAGAGACCCAGTACTTC,CASRKEQETQYF
-,TRBV11-1,-,TRBJ2-7,16,TGTGCCAGCAGCTTAAGCGGGACAGATAGCTCCTACGAGCAGTACTTC,CASSLSGTDSSYEQYF
-,TRBV14,many,TRBJ2-3,14,TGTGCCAGCAGCCACGTGCTTAGCACAGATACGCAGTATTTT,CASSHVLSTDTQYF
-,TRBV28,-,TRBJ1-5,13,TGTGCCAGCAGCTGGGACACTCATCAGCCCCAGCATTTT,CASSWDTHQPQHF
-,TRBV5-1,many,TRBJ1-1,13,TGCGCCAGCAGCTTGGGGCAGACCACTGAAGCTTTCTTT,CASSLGQTTEAFF
TRBD2,TRBV20-1,once,TRBJ2-1,15,TGCAGTGCTAGAGATTCACTAGCGGGTAGGAATGAGCAGTTCTTC,CSARDSLAGRNEQFF
-,TRBV10-3,few,TRBJ2-7,19,TGTGCCATCAGTGAGTCTTTTACCCCCCCACTAGGCAGCTCCTACGAGCAGTACTTC,CAISESFTPPLGSSYEQYF
-,TRBV10-2,-,TRBJ2-2,12,TGCGCCAGCAGTGAGTCGTTCGGGGAGCTGTTTTTT,CASSESFGELFF
TRBD2,TRBV29-1,few,TRBJ2-7,19,TGCAGCGTTACTTTTGTTTCGTGGCTGAACAGCGGGAGTGGCTACGAGCAGTACTTC,CSVTFVSWLNSGSGYEQYF
-,TRBV20-1,few,TRBJ2-3,15,TGCAGTGCTAGGGGGGCGGGGTCGGCCCCAGATACGCAGTATTTT,CSARGAGSAPDTQYF
-,TRBV20-1,-,TRBJ2-2,13,TGCAGTGCTAGGGGTGGCTGGAGCGGGGAGCTGTTTTTT,CSARGGWSGELFF